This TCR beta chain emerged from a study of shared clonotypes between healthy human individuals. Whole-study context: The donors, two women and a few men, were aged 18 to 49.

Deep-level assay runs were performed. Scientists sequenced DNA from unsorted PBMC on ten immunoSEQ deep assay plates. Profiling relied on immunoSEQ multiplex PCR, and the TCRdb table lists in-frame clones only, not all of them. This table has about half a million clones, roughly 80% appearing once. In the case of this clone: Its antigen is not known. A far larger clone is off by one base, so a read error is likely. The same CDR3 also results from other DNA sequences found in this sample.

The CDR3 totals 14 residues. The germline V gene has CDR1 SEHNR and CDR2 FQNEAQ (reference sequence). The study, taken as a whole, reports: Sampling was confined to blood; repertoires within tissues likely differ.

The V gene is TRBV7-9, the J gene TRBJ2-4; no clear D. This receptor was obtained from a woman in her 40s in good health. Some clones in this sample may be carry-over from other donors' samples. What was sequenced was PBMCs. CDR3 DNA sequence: TGTGCCAGCAGCTTAGGGACGGCAAAAAATATTCAGTACTTC. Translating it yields CASSLGTAKNIQYF.